What follows describes a single T cell receptor beta chain. What it recognizes is unknown. Primers: 60 Vbeta forward and 13 Jbeta reverse. The data were produced by immunoSEQ multiplex PCR, yet TCRdb's version contains in-frame clones alone and is incomplete. With fewer than 85,000 clones in the sample, the ten largest clones hold about 5%. The sample is drawn from a study of cytomegalovirus exposure and HLA in healthy donors. General study findings and limits: In a later analysis, across HLA loci, associated TCR counts were highest for DRB1, lowest for HLA-C. The study designated about 160 TCR beta chains cytomegalovirus-associated.

Trimming removed 4 bases at V and 0 bases at J, with 12 bases between. CDR1 GTSNPN and CDR2 SVGIG come from the germline V gene (reference sequence). The CDR3 sequence is 14 residues long. The sample comprised PBMCs. The chain has TRBV30 and TRBJ1-2; no firm D call. The receptor's source is a woman aged 40 to 50 in good health and CMV-seropositive. CDR3 nucleotide sequence: TGTGCCTGGACCCGACAACCATCTAACTATGGCTACACCTTC. This encodes CAWTRQPSNYGYTF.